The present entry profiles one TCR beta chain with its context. The sample comes from a study of shared clonotypes between healthy human individuals. Trimming left V 4 bases short and J 3 bases short, with 6 bases between. This CDR3 has 12 amino acids. The V gene's germline CDR1 is MDHEN and CDR2 SYDVKM. Measured with immunoSEQ multiplex PCR; TCRdb has only the in-frame clones, and not every one. The repertoire holds under 850,000 clones, with about 91% as singletons. Terminally differentiated effector memory CD45RA+ cells were excluded from the naive CD8 cells, which were CD45RO-negative and positively selected for CCR7.

This sequence joins TRBV28 and TRBJ2-5; D gene unclear. This sequence was found in a man aged 25 to 40 in good health. Input material: naive CD8+ T cells sorted from blood. The CDR3 spells CASSSPEETQYF. The CDR3 DNA is TGTGCCAGCAGTTCCCCTGAAGAGACCCAGTACTTC.